One and the same sample provided the 19 T cell receptor beta chains below, sequenced in a study of blood T cells in healthy people across ages. For the second PCR, which ran for 7 to 11 cycles, a sample-barcoded 5' primer and a J-beta primer mix were used. TCRdb recomputed calls from the 5' RACE reads with MiXCR, one row per CDR3 protein. Of around 1,000,000 distinct CDR3 sequences in the sample, roughly a quarter are singletons; the top ten hold about 0.69%. The data were also submitted as part of a second study, on T cells of mothers and their children.

Source material: blood. All receptors come from a girl aged 2 to 10 in good health.

The table lists this clonotype with a few counts. V is TRBV20-1 and J is TRBJ2-5; tentative D call: TRBD2 (5 bases). Germline V gene sequence: CDR1 DFQATT, CDR2 SNEGSKA (reference sequence). Between the trimmed V and J ends, which lost 3 bases and 0 bases, there was a span of 8 bases. This CDR3 is 13 amino acids long. The CDR3, as DNA: TGCAGTGCTAGGATAGCGAACCAAGAGACCCAGTACTTC. Its protein is CSARIANQETQYF.

J is TRBJ2-2 and V is TRBV7-8; 10 bases map to TRBD2. This CDR3 has 16 amino acids. The ends lost 5 bases at V and 3 bases at J; junction bases unmatched: 6. Germline V CDR1 and CDR2: SGHVS, FQNEAQ. CDR3 sequence: CASSLPTSGHTGELFF. Written as DNA, the CDR3 is TGTGCCAGCAGCCTACCGACTAGCGGGCACACCGGGGAGCTGTTTTTT.

In this sample, this clonotype turned up once. An end of the junction does not agree with germline; a read error may underlie this. DNA of the CDR3: TGCGCCAGCAGAAAGGACGGTTCCTACGAGCAGCACTTC. This encodes CASRKDGSYEQHF. The V and J genes are TRBV5-1 and TRBJ2-7; D remains unclear. In germline, CDR1 is SGHRS, CDR2 YFSETQ. The CDR3 extends over 13 amino acids.

CDR3 nucleotide sequence: TGCAGCGTTGAGGACCTCAGGGTAGCCTATTCCCAAGAGACCCAGTACTTC. Translating it yields CSVEDLRVAYSQETQYF. The rearrangement links TRBV29-1 to TRBJ2-5; TRBD1 might be the D (5 bases). The CDR3 has 17 residues. Trimming took 3 bases from V and 1 from J, leaving 21 bases between them. CDR1 is SQVTM, CDR2 ANQGSEA, per germline. The variable domain in full, completed from reference TRBV29-1 and TRBJ2-5, reads SAVISQKPSRDICQRGTSLTIQCQVDSQVTMMFWYRQQPGQSLTLIATANQGSEATYESGFVIDKFPISRPNLTFSTLTVSNMSPEDSSIYLCSVEDLRVAYSQETQYFGPGTRLLVL.

The chain uses TRBV29-1 and TRBJ1-2; 7 nucleotides agree with TRBD1. This CDR3 region has 12 residues. V gave up 4 bases and J gave up 9 bases; unmatched junction bases: 8. Looked up from germline, CDR1 is SQVTM and CDR2 is ANQGSEA. CDR3 DNA sequence: TGCAGCGTTGTTCCCCTGGACAGGCGCTACACCTTC. Translated, it gives CSVVPLDRRYTF.

V usage is TRBV6-5 and J usage is TRBJ2-5; TRBD2 might be the D (6 bases). TRBJ2-1 explains the end of the DNA better; the J call may be wrong. The V gene's germline CDR1 is MNHEY and CDR2 SVGAGI. CDR3 size: 12 residues. As DNA, the CDR3 is TGTGCCAGCAGTGCAACTAGCAGTGAGCAGTTCTTC. Translated: CASSATSSEQFF.

The chain is built from TRBV21-1 and TRBJ1-1; the D call TRBD1 from the table was never checked on the DNA. TRBV21-1 is labeled a pseudogene. The CDR3 covers 13 residues. The CDR3 reads CASSTAGVGEAFF. Written as DNA, the CDR3 is TGTGCCAGCAGCACTGCAGGGGTCGGGGAAGCTTTCTTT.

CDR3 loop: CASSVLTPEAFF. The CDR3, as DNA: TGTGCCAGCAGCGTTTTGACACCAGAAGCTTTCTTT. This chain uses TRBV11-2 with TRBJ1-1; D is ambiguous. Germline V gives CDR1 SGHAT, CDR2 FQNNGV. The ends were cut back, 5 bases at V and 8 bases at J, with 12 bases in the middle. CDR3 size: 12 residues.

The chain couples TRBV11-3 to TRBJ1-6; D is unresolved. The germline V gene encodes CDR1 SGHNT and CDR2 YENEEA. V gave up 5 bases and J gave up 4 bases, with 12 bases separating them. The CDR3 sequence is 15 residues long. In DNA, the CDR3 is TGTGCCAGCAGCCCAGTAACGGGGTATAATTCACCCCTCCACTTT. Residues: CASSPVTGYNSPLHF.

J is TRBJ2-4 and V is TRBV20-1; D uncertain. The V end was cut by 1 base, the J end by 7 bases, with 11 bases between. Per germline, CDR1 DFQATT and CDR2 SNEGSKA (reference sequence). The CDR3 has 13 amino acids. For the CDR3, the DNA is TGCAGTGCTAGAGGTCCTCGGTGGAACATTCAGTACTTC. Translated: CSARGPRWNIQYF.

In this sample, this clonotype turned up a few times. The rearrangement links TRBV7-3 to TRBJ2-7; D may be TRBD1 or TRBD2 (5 bases each). Per the germline V gene, CDR1 is SGHTA and CDR2 is FQGTGA. V was clipped by 8 bases and J by 6 bases, with 17 bases between them. CDR3 length: 13 amino acids. CDR3: CASAWDGIGEQYF. The CDR3 DNA reads as TGTGCCAGCGCTTGGGACGGTATCGGCGAGCAGTACTTC.

In its sample, this clonotype was seen a few times. This chain connects TRBV12-3 or TRBV12-4 to TRBJ1-2; D is ambiguous. The V and J ends lost 8 bases and 4 bases respectively, with 32 bases between them. This CDR3 has 19 amino acids. The CDR3 spells CASGVASFQGLPSSYGYTF. Written as DNA, the CDR3 is TGTGCCAGCGGGGTGGCGAGCTTCCAAGGTTTACCGTCGAGCTATGGCTACACCTTC.

This clonotype was seen a few times. The V call is TRBV29-1, the J call TRBJ2-3; no clear D. CDR1 is SQVTM and CDR2 is ANQGSEA in the germline V gene. This CDR3 is 13 amino acids long. V was cut by 3 bases and J by 2 bases, with 9 bases left in between. The CDR3 DNA reads TGCAGCGTTGAGATGGGGTACACAGATACGCAGTATTTT. Amino acid sequence: CSVEMGYTDTQYF.

This clonotype was observed a single time. V is TRBV2 and J is TRBJ2-7, with 10 positions matching TRBD1. Germline V gives CDR1 SNHLY, CDR2 FYNNEI. The CDR3 is made up of 16 amino acids. J lost 3 bases, V lost 4 bases, and 9 bases had no gene match. CDR3 sequence reads: CASSAWDRGGFYEQYF. The CDR3 bases are TGTGCCAGCAGTGCCTGGGACAGGGGCGGATTCTACGAGCAGTACTTC.

This chain links TRBV5-5 with TRBJ2-7; tentatively, D is TRBD2 (6 bases). The V gene's germline CDR1 is SGHKS and CDR2 YYEKEE (reference sequence). There are 14 residues in the CDR3. The V end was cut by 1 base, the J end by 0 bases, with 8 bases between. CDR3 sequence: CASSLPGDSYEQYF. The CDR3 region has the DNA TGTGCCAGCAGCTTGCCGGGGGACTCCTACGAGCAGTACTTC. Full variable domain (missing parts from reference TRBV5-5 and TRBJ2-7): DAGVTQSPTHLIKTRGQQVTLRCSPISGHKSVSWYQQVLGQGPQFIFQYYEKEERGRGNFPDRFSARQFPNYSSELNVNALLLGDSALYLCASSLPGDSYEQYFGPGTRLTVT.

This clonotype has only a few counts. This rearrangement joins TRBV7-9 to TRBJ1-1, with 8 bases fitting TRBD1. The CDR3 is made up of 16 amino acids. Germline V CDR1 and CDR2: SEHNR, FQNEAQ (reference sequence). V shed 8 bases, J shed 1 base, and the junction held 12 bases outside the gene matches. CDR3 nucleotide sequence: TGTGCCAGCCGATCAGGGGGCCACCCCCAGAACACTGAAGCTTTCTTT. Translated: CASRSGGHPQNTEAFF.

In this sample, this clonotype turned up a few times. The rearrangement joins TRBV29-1 to TRBJ2-7, with 13 bases matching TRBD2. CDR3 size: 17 residues. The germline CDR1 and CDR2 sequences are SQVTM and ANQGSEA. The V and J ends lost 4 bases and 5 bases, in that order; junction bases with no gene match: 14. The CDR3 region is CSVGAMERTSGGNEQYF. CDR3 in DNA: TGCAGCGTTGGCGCCATGGAACGGACTAGCGGGGGTAACGAGCAGTACTTC.

The J gene is TRBJ1-4, the V gene TRBV10-3; weak D call: TRBD1 (6 bases). Germline CDR1 reads ENHRY; CDR2 reads SYGVKD. The CDR3 runs to 15 residues. Trimming left V 6 bases short and J 4 bases short, with 15 bases between. CDR3 nucleotides: TGTGCCATCAGCGTGTCGGGACAAATTAATGAAAAACTGTTTTTT. Its translation: CAISVSGQINEKLFF.

This clonotype turned up a few times. The chain combines TRBV6-5 with TRBJ1-3; TRBD1 matches 7 bases. Germline V gene data show CDR1 as MNHEY and CDR2 as SVGAGI. With V trimmed by 4 bases and J by 3 bases, 6 bases remained unmatched. The CDR3 spans 15 residues. Here the CDR3 reads CASSSSGGIGNTIYF. The CDR3 coding sequence is TGTGCCAGCAGTTCCTCAGGGGGAATTGGAAACACCATATATTTT.